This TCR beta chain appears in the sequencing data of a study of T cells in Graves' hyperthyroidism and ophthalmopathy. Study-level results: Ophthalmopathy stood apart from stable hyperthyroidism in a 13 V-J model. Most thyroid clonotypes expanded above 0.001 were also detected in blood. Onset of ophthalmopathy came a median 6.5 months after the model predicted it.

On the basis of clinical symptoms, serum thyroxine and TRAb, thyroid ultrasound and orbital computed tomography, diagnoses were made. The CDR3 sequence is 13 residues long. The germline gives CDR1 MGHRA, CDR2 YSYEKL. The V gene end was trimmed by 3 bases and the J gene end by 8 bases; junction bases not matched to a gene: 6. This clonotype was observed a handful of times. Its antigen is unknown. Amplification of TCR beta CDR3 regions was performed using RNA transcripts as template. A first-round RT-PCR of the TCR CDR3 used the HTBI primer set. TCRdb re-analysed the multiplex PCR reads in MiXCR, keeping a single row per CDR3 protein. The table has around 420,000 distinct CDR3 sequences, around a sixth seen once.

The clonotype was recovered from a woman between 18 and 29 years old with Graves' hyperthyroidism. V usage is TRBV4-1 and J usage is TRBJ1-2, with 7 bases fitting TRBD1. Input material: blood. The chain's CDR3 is CASSHATGRGYTF. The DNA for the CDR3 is TGCGCCAGCAGCCACGCGACAGGGCGCGGCTACACCTTC.